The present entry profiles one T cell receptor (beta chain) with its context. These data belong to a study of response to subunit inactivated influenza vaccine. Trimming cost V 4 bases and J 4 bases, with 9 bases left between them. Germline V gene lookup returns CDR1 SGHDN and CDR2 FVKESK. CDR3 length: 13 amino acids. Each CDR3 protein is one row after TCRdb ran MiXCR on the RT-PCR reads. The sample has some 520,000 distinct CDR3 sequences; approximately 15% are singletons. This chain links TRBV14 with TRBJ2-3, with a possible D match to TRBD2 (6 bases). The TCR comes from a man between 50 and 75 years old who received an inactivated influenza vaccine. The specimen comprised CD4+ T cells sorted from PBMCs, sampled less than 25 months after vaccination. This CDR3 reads CASSRGASDTQYF. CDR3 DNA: TGTGCCAGCAGCCGCGGGGCTTCAGATACGCAGTATTTT.